This TCR beta chain was captured in a study of molecular identifiers for immune sequencing clone quantification. Between the trimmed V and J ends, which lost 4 bases and 3 bases, there was a span of 11 bases. Per the germline V gene, CDR1 is SQVTM and CDR2 is ANQGSEA. This CDR3 comprises 13 residues. The study, taken as a whole, reports: Effector cells kept over 98% of their molecules in clones above 20 RNA copies, while naive cells kept under 1% there.

The use of previously described methods and listed TCR primers produced the bulk TCR libraries. MiXCR, applied by TCRdb to the PCR reads, yields one record per CDR3 protein. The sample contains about 640,000 distinct CDR3 sequences, just under 20% of which appear only once. Concerning this clonotype: Its antigen remains unidentified. Possible read error: a much larger clone is one base away.

This sequence originates from a human donor in good health. Some libraries in this study had Jurkat cell RNA spiked in. This sequence joins TRBV29-1 and TRBJ2-3; no definite D call. The sequenced sample was naive CD8+ T cells from blood, with Jurkat cell RNA spiked in. Subset in this sample: FACS-sorted CD8+CD4-CCR7+CD45RA+ naive T cells. CDR3 bases: TGCAGCGTTGGACTTCGTCTTACAGATACGCAGTATTTT. Protein: CSVGLRLTDTQYF.